This T cell receptor (beta chain) appears in the sequencing data of a study of cytomegalovirus exposure and HLA in healthy donors. This CDR3 is built from 15 residues. Germline-derived CDR1 and CDR2 are MDHEN and SYDVKM. Between the trimmed V and J ends, which lost 7 bases and 3 bases, there was a span of 16 bases. Concerning this clone: Its specificity is not known.

Study observations and caveats: In a later analysis, the majority of CMV-associated beta chains seemingly showed HLA restriction. The authors reported that TCR beta sequences could predict HLA-A and HLA-B alleles. These predictions were accurate for most subjects in the first cohort.

The study ran its PCR with 60 Vbeta and 13 Jbeta primers. Repertoires were generated with immunoSEQ multiplex PCR, while TCRdb's copy carries only in-frame clones and drops some. The table records about 190,000 clones, more than 60% of them present only once. Sequenced sample: PBMCs. The gene calls are TRBV28 and TRBJ1-5; maybe TRBD1 (5 bases). This receptor was obtained from a woman between 25 and 40 years old in good health and CMV-seropositive. CDR3 sequence: CASNVYGGDNQPQHF. In DNA form, the CDR3 reads TGTGCCAGCAACGTATATGGAGGGGACAATCAGCCCCAGCATTTT.